This TCR beta chain was profiled in a study of blood T cell repertoires in COVID-19. Turning to the study itself: T cells, B-cell-depleted T cells, or PBMCs provided the cDNA or gDNA that served as material.

TCRdb keeps only in-frame clones here, not all; method: immunoSEQ multiplex PCR. The data contain some 100,000 clones, around 90% of them singletons. The CDR3 contains 13 residues. V was clipped by 4 bases and J by 4 bases, with 9 bases between them. Germline CDR1 is LGHDT and CDR2 is YNNKEL (reference sequence). The genes are TRBV3-1 (or the pseudogene TRBV3-2) and TRBJ2-3; perhaps TRBD2 as D (6 bases). The sequencing input was peripheral blood. The sequence was obtained from a woman aged 60-75 years with acute or convalescent COVID-19. The CDR3 protein is CASSRTSPDTQYF. For the CDR3, the DNA is TGTGCCAGCAGCCGTACTAGCCCAGATACGCAGTATTTT.